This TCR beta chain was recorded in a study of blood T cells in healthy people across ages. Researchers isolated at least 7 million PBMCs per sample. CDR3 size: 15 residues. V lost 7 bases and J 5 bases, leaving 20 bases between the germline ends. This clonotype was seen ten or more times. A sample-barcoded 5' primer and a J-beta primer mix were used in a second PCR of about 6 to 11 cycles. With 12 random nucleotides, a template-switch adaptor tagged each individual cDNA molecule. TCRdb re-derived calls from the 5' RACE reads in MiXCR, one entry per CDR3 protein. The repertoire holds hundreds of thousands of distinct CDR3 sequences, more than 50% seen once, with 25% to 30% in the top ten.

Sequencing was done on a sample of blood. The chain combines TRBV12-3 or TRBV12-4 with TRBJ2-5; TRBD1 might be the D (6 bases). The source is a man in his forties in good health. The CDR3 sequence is CASTLVGAFRETQYF. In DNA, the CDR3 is TGTGCCAGCACCCTTGTGGGGGCCTTCCGGGAGACCCAGTACTTC.